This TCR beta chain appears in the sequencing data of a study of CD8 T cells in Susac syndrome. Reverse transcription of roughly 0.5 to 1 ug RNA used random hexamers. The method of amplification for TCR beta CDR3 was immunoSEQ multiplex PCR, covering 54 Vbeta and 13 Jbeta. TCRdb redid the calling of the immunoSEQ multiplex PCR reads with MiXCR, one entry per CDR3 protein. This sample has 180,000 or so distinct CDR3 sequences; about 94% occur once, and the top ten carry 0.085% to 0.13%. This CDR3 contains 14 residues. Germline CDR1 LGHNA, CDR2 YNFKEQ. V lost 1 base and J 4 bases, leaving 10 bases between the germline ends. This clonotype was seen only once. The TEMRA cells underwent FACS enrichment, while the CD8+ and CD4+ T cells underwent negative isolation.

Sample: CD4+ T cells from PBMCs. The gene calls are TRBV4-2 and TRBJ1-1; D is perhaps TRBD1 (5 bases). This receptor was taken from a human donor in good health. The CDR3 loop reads CASSQGVRVTEAFF. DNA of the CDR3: TGTGCCAGCAGCCAAGGGGTCAGGGTCACTGAAGCTTTCTTT.